The clone carrying this TCR beta chain showed up just a few times. This sample stems from a study of blood T cell repertoires in COVID-19. TCRdb's table, derived via immunoSEQ multiplex PCR, lists solely in-frame clones and lacks some. The sample consists of about 90,000 clones, about nine tenths of them appearing once. J gave up 3 bases and V 3 bases, and 5 bases lay outside the gene matches. The germline CDR1 and CDR2 sequences are LNHDA and SQIVND (reference sequence). The CDR3 runs 15 residues. The sequence came from a man aged 55 to 70 with acute or convalescent COVID-19. Sequenced material: peripheral blood. The rearrangement uses TRBV19 and TRBJ2-1; 7 bases map to TRBD1. CDR3 coding DNA: TGTGCCAGTAGTATTAGGGGGCAGGTCTACAATGAGCAGTTCTTC. It codes for CASSIRGQVYNEQFF.